This TCR beta chain was identified during a study of molecular identifiers for immune sequencing clone quantification. TCRdb re-called the PCR reads through MiXCR, storing one row per CDR3 protein. This sample has around 470,000 distinct CDR3 sequences, with about 25% found just once. The table lists this clonotype with a few counts. Material for sequencing was naive CD8+ T cells from blood, with Jurkat cell RNA spiked in. As to subset: FACS-sorted CD8+CD4-CCR7+CD45RA+ naive T cells. The receptor's source is a human donor in good health. Some libraries in this study had Jurkat cell RNA spiked in.

The CDR3 is CASSRLGLAPRGETQYF. The DNA for the CDR3 is TGTGCCAGCAGCCGACTGGGACTAGCGCCCCGTGGGGAGACCCAGTACTTC. The chain employs TRBV12-3 or TRBV12-4 and TRBJ2-5; 10 bases fit TRBD2. This CDR3 comprises 17 residues. J lost 5 bases, V lost 6 bases, and 15 bases had no gene match.